The entry below describes one TCR beta chain. Its antigen is unidentified. Regarding treatment: randomized to nivolumab then ipilimumab (arm A) or the reverse (arm B). Patients had received no earlier DNA-damaging chemotherapy. These data come from a study of sequential checkpoint blockade in melanoma. Turning to the study itself: Maintenance nivolumab came after either treatment sequence. Matched biopsies came pretreatment and at week 13 for around 24 patients. Study conclusions and caveats: Pretreatment TIL clonality tracked with response in the nivolumab-first arm.

The data were produced by immunoSEQ multiplex PCR, yet TCRdb's version contains in-frame clones alone and is incomplete. The repertoire includes about 37,000 clones, 32% of them detected once, and 1.5% to 2% sits in the top ten. Germline V gene lookup returns CDR1 MNHGY and CDR2 SAAAGT. V shed 5 bases and J 4 bases; nucleotides not matched to a gene: 3. This CDR3 comprises 13 residues. This TCR came from a human donor with melanoma. The chain joins TRBV6-8 to TRBJ2-7; TRBD1 matches at 9 bases. This sample comprised tumor tissue (inferred from file names), obtained from a patient given nivolumab and ipilimumab in sequence. This chain's CDR3 is CASSGTGRYEQYF. The CDR3 DNA follows: TGTGCCAGCAGTGGGACAGGGAGATACGAGCAGTACTTC.